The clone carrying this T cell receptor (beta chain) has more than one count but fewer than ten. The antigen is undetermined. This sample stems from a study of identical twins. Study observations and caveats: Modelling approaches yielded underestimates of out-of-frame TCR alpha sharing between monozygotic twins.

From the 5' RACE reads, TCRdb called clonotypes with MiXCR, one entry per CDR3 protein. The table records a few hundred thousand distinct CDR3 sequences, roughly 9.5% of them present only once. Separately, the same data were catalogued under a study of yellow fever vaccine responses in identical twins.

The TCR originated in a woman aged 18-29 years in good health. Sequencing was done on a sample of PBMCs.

DNA for the CDR3: TGTGCCACCAGCAGAGTTGGGCTAGCGGGAAGCACAGATACGCAGTATTTT. Its translation: CATSRVGLAGSTDTQYF. The V call is TRBV15, the J call TRBJ2-3, with 9 bases lining up with TRBD2. The CDR3 runs 17 residues. The junction had 5 bases not matched to a gene; V was cut back by 1 base and J by 0 bases. Germline assignment: CDR1 LNHNV and CDR2 YYDKDF (reference sequence). Full variable domain (outside the CDR3, taken from reference TRBV15 and TRBJ2-3): DAMVIQNPRYQVTQFGKPVTLSCSQTLNHNVMYWYQQKSSQAPKLLFHYYDKDFNNEADTPDNFQSRRPNTSFCFLDIRSPGLGDTAMYLCATSRVGLAGSTDTQYFGPGTRLTVL.